This T cell receptor beta chain is drawn from a study of cytomegalovirus exposure and HLA in healthy donors. Study summary: For the roughly 400 genotyped donors, more than 80% fell within the Caucasian-associated ancestry cluster.

A remark on this clone: Its antigen remains unknown. One junction end disagrees with the germline gene, perhaps due to a read error.

Overall study results and limits: TCR beta V- and J-gene trimming, according to a later analysis, was linked to a missense DCLRE1C variant. Excluded: some indistinguishable V segments such as TRBV6-2 and TRBV6-3.

The CDR3 totals 12 residues. Per the germline V gene, CDR1 is ENHRY and CDR2 is SYGVKD. The PCR was carried out with 60 Vbeta primers and 13 Jbeta primers. Method: immunoSEQ multiplex PCR; TCRdb's copy keeps in-frame clones and lacks some. The sample has about 180,000 clones, around three quarters seen once. The chain links TRBV10-3 to TRBJ1-3; D uncertain. The sequencing sample was made of PBMCs. The sequence was obtained from a woman aged 25-40 years in good health and CMV-seropositive. CDR3 nucleotides: TGTGCCAGCAGTGGAGCTGGAAACACCATATATTTT. It translates to CASSGAGNTIYF.